The sequence of this T cell receptor beta chain was determined in a study of response to subunit inactivated influenza vaccine. Study findings and constraints: Seasonal influenza vaccination, on each occasion, was suggested by the authors to recruit few new T cells.

This clonotype was observed a handful of times. Its antigen is undetermined. V dropped 8 bases and J dropped 7 bases, with 21 bases sitting between them. The germline V gene encodes CDR1 MNHEY and CDR2 SVGEGT. The CDR3 consists of 15 residues. TCRdb independently ran MiXCR on the RT-PCR reads; one entry per CDR3 protein. The table has fewer than 400,000 distinct CDR3 sequences, 21% seen once. The chain uses TRBV6-2 or TRBV6-3 and TRBJ1-5, with D possibly TRBD1 on 5 matching bases. The sequence was collected from a man between 50 and 69 years old who received an inactivated influenza vaccine. The sequenced sample was PBMCs from blood, obtained roughly 20 months after vaccination. The CDR3 nucleotides are TGTGCCAGCGGGGCGACAGCGTTTGAGGGACAGCCCCAGCATTTT. It specifies CASGATAFEGQPQHF.